The 29 T cell receptor beta chains reported below all come from one sample, sequenced in a study of blood T cell repertoires in COVID-19 (dated by TCRdb to between 2020 and 2021). Libraries were built with the immunoSEQ multiplex PCR assay. TCRdb obtained this table from immuneACCESS and retained in-frame rearrangements with V and J assigned. These tables miss some clones; where compared with another copy, unresolved V genes account for less than half of the shortfall, and the remainder is unexplained. For this sample there are 90,000 or so clones; around 90% appear just once. Roughly 5.1% of the sample is in the top ten clones. Source material: peripheral blood. All receptors derive from a man between 60 and 70 years old with COVID-19, enrolled during active disease.

The chain employs TRBV4-1 and TRBJ1-4; D is undetermined. Trimming removed 6 bases from V and 2 bases from J, with 13 bases in between. Per germline, CDR1 MGHRA and CDR2 YSYEKL. The CDR3 contains 15 residues. CDR3 loop: CASRKSPWTNEKLFF. The CDR3 DNA reads TGCGCCAGCAGAAAAAGCCCCTGGACTAATGAAAAACTGTTTTTT.

With respect to this clone: One end of the junction fails to match germline, which may point to a read error. CDR3 nucleotides: TGTGCTAGCAGCTTGGGGGAGGAGGACAATGAGCAGTTCTTC. Amino acid sequence: CASSLGEEDNEQFF. This chain uses TRBV7-7 with TRBJ2-1; the D gene is possibly TRBD2 (6 bases). Germline assignment: CDR1 SSHAT and CDR2 FNYEAQ (reference sequence). The CDR3 covers 14 residues.

The chain has TRBV7-2 and TRBJ1-2, with 7 bases lining up with TRBD1. There are 15 residues in the CDR3. Germline lookup yields CDR1 SGHTA and CDR2 FQGNSA. With 1 base clipped from V and 2 bases from J, the junction kept 4 bases outside the gene matches. The CDR3: CASSLVSGGNYGYTF. The CDR3 DNA reads TGTGCCAGCAGCTTAGTTTCAGGGGGGAACTATGGCTACACCTTC.

This rearrangement joins TRBV10-3 to TRBJ2-3; 9 nucleotides match TRBD2. This CDR3 has 12 residues. V was pared by 11 bases and J by 4 bases, with 4 bases of the junction left unmatched. Looked up from germline, CDR1 is ENHRY and CDR2 is SYGVKD. CDR3: CAVSGSADTQYF. CDR3 sequence (DNA): TGTGCCGTTAGCGGGAGTGCAGATACGCAGTATTTT.

The genes are TRBV11-3 and TRBJ2-1; 10 nucleotides line up with TRBD2. The CDR3 contains 16 residues. Germline V lookup: CDR1 SGHNT, CDR2 YENEEA. V lost 0 bases to trimming and J lost 7 bases; unmatched junction nucleotides: 6. The CDR3: CASSLEASGSLNEQFF. In nucleotides, the CDR3 is TGTGCCAGCAGCTTAGAGGCTAGCGGGAGTCTTAATGAGCAGTTCTTC.

The chain links TRBV15 to TRBJ2-1; 10 positions match TRBD2. V dropped 1 base and J dropped 8; count of bases not matched to a gene: 2. Germline-derived CDR1 and CDR2 are LNHNV and YYDKDF (reference sequence). This CDR3 region has 14 residues. The CDR3 protein is CATSRGLAGDEQFF. CDR3 sequence (DNA): TGTGCCACCAGCAGAGGCCTAGCGGGAGATGAGCAGTTCTTC.

The chain carries TRBV5-1 and TRBJ2-3, with 7 bases aligning to TRBD1. The CDR3 length is 15 residues. Germline CDR1 SGHRS, CDR2 YFSETQ. With V trimmed by 0 bases and J by 4 bases, 5 bases remained unmatched. Here the CDR3 DNA reads TGCGCCAGCAGCTTGGCAGGGGGTTTTTCAGATACGCAGTATTTT. This sequence encodes CASSLAGGFSDTQYF. Using reference TRBV5-1 and TRBJ2-3 for the parts outside the CDR3, the full variable domain is KAGVTQTPRYLIKTRGQQVTLSCSPISGHRSVSWYQQTPGQGLQFLFEYFSETQRNKGNFPGRFSGRQFSNSRSEMNVSTLELGDSALYLCASSLAGGFSDTQYFGPGTRLTVL.

In the case of this clone: The same CDR3 is also encoded by other DNA sequences in this sample. This chain links TRBV4-2 with TRBJ2-1, with 13 bases fitting TRBD2. This CDR3 has 17 amino acids. The germline V gene encodes CDR1 LGHNA and CDR2 YNFKEQ. V was pared by 1 base and J by 3 bases, with 3 bases of the junction left unmatched. The CDR3 DNA reads as TGTGCCAGCAGCCAAGGGACTAGCGGGAGCCTCTACAATGAGCAGTTCTTC. Translated, it gives CASSQGTSGSLYNEQFF.

V and J are TRBV10-1 and TRBJ2-7; 7 positions agree with TRBD2. Germline V gene data show CDR1 as WNHNN and CDR2 as SYGVQD (reference sequence). The CDR3 is 18 residues long. V lost 7 bases, J lost 1 base, and 19 bases stayed unmatched. The CDR3 reads CASTIPLGVLAESYEQYF. DNA of the CDR3: TGCGCCAGCACCATACCACTTGGGGTGCTAGCGGAATCCTACGAGCAGTACTTC.

This chain joins TRBV7-9 and TRBJ2-7, with 13 nucleotides matching TRBD2. The CDR3 extends over 16 amino acids. V trimming: 5 bases; J trimming: 2 bases; junction bases outside the gene matches: 6. The germline CDR1 and CDR2 sequences are SEHNR and FQNEAQ (reference sequence). CDR3 coding DNA: TGTGCCAGCAGCGCCTGGACTAGCGGGAGTCCCTACGAGCAGTACTTC. Encoded protein: CASSAWTSGSPYEQYF.

CDR3 in amino acids: CASSVGGGTNTGELFF. The CDR3 coding sequence is TGTGCCAGCAGCGTTGGGGGAGGAACCAACACCGGGGAGCTGTTTTTT. J is TRBJ2-2 and V is TRBV9, with D perhaps TRBD2 (6 bases). The CDR3 extends over 16 amino acids. V was pared by 2 bases and J by 2 bases, with 13 bases between. CDR1 and CDR2 from the germline V gene are SGDLS and YYNGEE.

The V gene is TRBV7-8, the J gene TRBJ2-2; 10 nucleotides match TRBD1. V lost 5 bases and J lost 4; bases outside the gene matches: 4. Germline CDR1 reads SGHVS; CDR2 reads FQNEAQ. This CDR3 has 15 amino acids. In nucleotides, the CDR3 is TGTGCCAGCAGCGGGGGGACAGGGGTCACCGGGGAGCTGTTTTTT. Encoded protein: CASSGGTGVTGELFF.

The V and J genes are TRBV7-9 and TRBJ2-7; a possible D gene is TRBD2 (5 bases). V lost 5 bases to trimming and J lost 6 bases, with 11 bases between them. This CDR3 contains 12 residues. Germline CDR1 reads SEHNR; CDR2 reads FQNEAQ (reference sequence). CDR3 DNA sequence: TGTGCCAGCAGCCCTTGGACTCTCGAGCAGTACTTC. Protein: CASSPWTLEQYF. Full variable domain (rest looked up from reference TRBV7-9 and TRBJ2-7): DTGVSQNPRHKITKRGQNVTFRCDPISEHNRLYWYRQTLGQGPEFLTYFQNEAQLEKSRLLSDRFSAERPKGSFSTLEIQRTEQGDSAMYLCASSPWTLEQYFGPGTRLTVT.

The chain has TRBV11-2 and TRBJ2-1; D gene ambiguous. The CDR3 is 12 residues long. Trimming pared 5 bases from V and 2 bases from J, leaving 4 bases between. Germline V gene lookup returns CDR1 SGHAT and CDR2 FQNNGV. CDR3 in DNA: TGTGCCAGCAGCATCACCTACAATGAGCAGTTCTTC. Its translation: CASSITYNEQFF.

The chain has TRBV5-1 and TRBJ1-1, with D perhaps TRBD1 (6 bases). Germline V gene data show CDR1 as SGHRS and CDR2 as YFSETQ. This CDR3 has 14 amino acids. The V end was cut by 4 bases, the J end by 0 bases, with 10 bases between. CDR3 DNA: TGCGCCAGCAGCCAGGGGACAATGAACACTGAAGCTTTCTTT. Translation: CASSQGTMNTEAFF.

The chain uses TRBV30 and TRBJ2-3; a possible D gene is TRBD2 (6 bases). With 2 bases removed from V and 3 bases from J, the gap between germline ends came to 12 bases. CDR3 length equals 14 residues. Germline loops: CDR1 GTSNPN, CDR2 SVGIG (reference sequence). CDR3: CAWSKGRETDTQYF. Here the CDR3 DNA reads TGTGCCTGGAGTAAGGGGCGGGAAACAGATACGCAGTATTTT.

This chain connects TRBV5-1 to TRBJ2-2, with 7 bases that match TRBD1. V lost 4 bases, J lost 1 base, and 13 bases stayed unmatched. CDR1 and CDR2 from the germline V gene are SGHRS and YFSETQ. CDR3 length: 18 amino acids. The CDR3 loop reads CASSRGGQVDMNTGELFF. As DNA, the CDR3 is TGCGCCAGCAGCCGCGGTGGACAGGTTGACATGAACACCGGGGAGCTGTTTTTT.

V is TRBV6-5 and J is TRBJ1-4; D unclear. CDR3 size: 11 residues. CDR1 and CDR2 from the germline V gene are MNHEY and SVGAGI. V was clipped by 6 bases and J by 6 bases, with 5 bases between them. CDR3 DNA sequence: TGTGCCAGCAGGGCTGATGAAAAACTGTTTTTT. Protein sequence: CASRADEKLFF.

V gene TRBV2 combines with J gene TRBJ2-1, with TRBD1 matching 8 bases. Germline CDR1 reads SNHLY; CDR2 reads FYNNEI. The CDR3 contains 14 residues. Unmatched junction bases numbered 4, after V lost 7 bases and J lost 2 bases. This CDR3 reads CASIGTGTYNEQFF. The CDR3 DNA reads as TGTGCCAGCATTGGGACAGGCACCTACAATGAGCAGTTCTTC.

DNA for the CDR3: TGCGCCAGCAGTGATGGCGGACTAGCGGGAGGCGGAAACATTCAGTACTTC. This codes for CASSDGGLAGGGNIQYF. This rearrangement joins TRBV10-1 to TRBJ2-4, with TRBD2 matching 14 bases. V shed 3 bases, J shed 6 bases, and the junction held 7 bases outside the gene matches. The CDR3 covers 17 residues. Germline V gene data show CDR1 as WNHNN and CDR2 as SYGVQD (reference sequence).

The V gene is TRBV7-2, the J gene TRBJ2-5; 13 bases are a match to TRBD2. CDR1 is SGHTA, CDR2 FQGNSA, per germline. There are 15 residues in the CDR3. V was pared by 4 bases and J by 4 bases, with 3 bases of the junction left unmatched. The DNA for the CDR3 is TGTGCCAGCAGCTGGACTAGCGGGAGTACAGAGACCCAGTACTTC. Translation: CASSWTSGSTETQYF. Complete variable domain (other parts from reference TRBV7-2 and TRBJ2-5): GAGVSQSPSNKVTEKGKDVELRCDPISGHTALYWYRQSLGQGLEFLIYFQGNSAPDKSGLPSDRFSAERTGGSVSTLTIQRTQQEDSAVYLCASSWTSGSTETQYFGPGTRLLVL.

The chain links TRBV9 to TRBJ1-6; 7 nucleotides agree with TRBD1. CDR1 is SGDLS and CDR2 is YYNGEE in the germline V gene. V shed 5 bases and J 7 bases; nucleotides not matched to a gene: 0. CDR3 length: 12 residues. As DNA, the CDR3 is TGTGCCAGCAGGGACAGGAATTCACCCCTCCACTTT. Amino acids: CASRDRNSPLHF.

The chain carries TRBV6-2 or TRBV6-3 and TRBJ2-3, with TRBD2 matching 8 bases. The germline V gene has CDR1 MNHEY and CDR2 SVGEGT. J was trimmed by 2 bases and V by 6 bases; bases with no gene match: 10. This CDR3 is 16 amino acids long. CDR3 nucleotides: TGTGCCAGCAGCCCCGGGAGCGGGGGCCTCACAGATACGCAGTATTTT. Translation: CASSPGSGGLTDTQYF.

The CDR3 DNA sequence: TGTGCCACCAGTGATCGTTTTAGCGGGAGACCGACCGGGGAGCTGTTTTTT. Protein: CATSDRFSGRPTGELFF. This chain links TRBV24-1 with TRBJ2-2; 9 bases fit TRBD2. In germline, CDR1 is KGHDR, CDR2 SFDVKD. The CDR3 loop spans 17 amino acids. Germline trimming cut 3 bases from V and 5 bases from J; bases unmatched to any gene: 9.

This sequence joins TRBV4-3 and TRBJ2-3; 9 positions agree with TRBD2. CDR3 length: 16 residues. V was clipped by 1 base and J by 3 bases; unmatched bases: 5. Germline assignment: CDR1 LGHNA and CDR2 YSLEER. DNA for the CDR3: TGCGCCAGCAGCCAAGTGGGCGGGAGGGCAACAGATACGCAGTATTTT. Amino acid sequence: CASSQVGGRATDTQYF.

The chain employs TRBV24-1 and TRBJ2-3; no clear D gene. With 3 bases removed from V and 5 bases from J, the gap between germline ends came to 8 bases. The CDR3 consists of 13 residues. CDR1 and CDR2 from the germline V gene are KGHDR and SFDVKD. The CDR3 DNA reads TGTGCCACCAGTGATCTCAAACAAGATACGCAGTATTTT. Amino acids: CATSDLKQDTQYF.

The chain recombines TRBV5-1 with TRBJ1-1, with 7 bases lining up with TRBD1. Germline V CDR1 and CDR2: SGHRS, YFSETQ. V gave up 4 bases and J gave up 0 bases; unmatched junction bases: 9. The CDR3 consists of 16 residues. The CDR3, as DNA: TGCGCCAGCAGCATACGCGACAGGGCGATGAACACTGAAGCTTTCTTT. It is translated as CASSIRDRAMNTEAFF.

The chain is built from TRBV5-1 and TRBJ2-7; 11 nucleotides line up with TRBD2. The trim removed 1 base at V and 2 bases at J, leaving 14 bases unmatched. This CDR3 has 19 residues. CDR1 and CDR2 from the germline V gene are SGHRS and YFSETQ. This CDR3 reads CASSLNSVDLSGRAYEQYF. In DNA form, the CDR3 reads TGCGCCAGCAGCTTGAACAGCGTAGATCTTAGCGGGAGGGCCTACGAGCAGTACTTC.

The rearrangement joins TRBV25-1 to TRBJ2-2; 8 bases align to TRBD2. The junction had 4 bases not matched to a gene; V was cut back by 7 bases and J by 6 bases. Germline CDR1 is MGHDK and CDR2 is SYGVNS. The CDR3 is 13 residues long. CDR3: CASTAGAPGELFF. CDR3 bases: TGTGCCAGCACAGCGGGAGCCCCCGGGGAGCTGTTTTTT. Full variable domain (rest looked up from reference TRBV25-1 and TRBJ2-2): EADIYQTPRYLVIGTGKKITLECSQTMGHDKMYWYQQDPGMELHLIHYSYGVNSTEKGDLSSESTVSRIRTEHFPLTLESARPSHTSQYLCASTAGAPGELFFGEGSRLTVL.